Each of the 24 T cell receptor beta chains below was sequenced from the same sample in a study of T cell repertoires in cytomegalovirus infection. TCRdb ran MiXCR on the reads and lists one entry per CDR3 protein. The repertoire holds almost 550,000 distinct CDR3 sequences, approximately 15% seen once, with around 25% in the top ten. Sequenced: CD8+ T cells from PBMCs. The receptors shown here come from a human donor in good health (CMV status not recorded). Some clones in this sample may be carry-over from other donors' samples.

V usage is TRBV19 and J usage is TRBJ2-1; the match to TRBD2 covers 10 bases. The CDR3 is 18 amino acids. The V gene end was trimmed by 4 bases and the J gene end by 1 base; junction bases not matched to a gene: 10. The germline CDR1 and CDR2 sequences are LNHDA and SQIVND (reference sequence). CDR3 residues: CASSNPRLAGVSYNEQFF. CDR3 DNA sequence: TGTGCCAGTAGTAACCCCCGGCTAGCGGGGGTATCCTACAATGAGCAGTTCTTC.

There are many counts of this clonotype. V and J are TRBV5-4 and TRBJ2-5; a weak D match, TRBD2 (6 bases). The CDR3 spans 16 residues. The germline gives CDR1 SGHNT, CDR2 YYREEE (reference sequence). V lost 4 bases, J lost 0 bases, and 16 bases lay in between. As DNA, the CDR3 is TGTGCCAGCAGCATAGCGGCTAAATCGTACCAAGAGACCCAGTACTTC. Translation gives CASSIAAKSYQETQYF.

V usage is TRBV3-1 and J usage is TRBJ1-2, with a weak D call TRBD1 (5 bases). Trimming removed 4 bases at V and 10 bases at J, with 16 bases between. Germline-derived CDR1 and CDR2 are LGHDT and YNNKEL (reference sequence). The CDR3 is 13 residues long. In DNA form, the CDR3 reads TGTGCCAGCAGCCGCAACGTAGGGGATGACTACACCTTC. It is translated as CASSRNVGDDYTF.

The rearrangement joins TRBV25-1 to TRBJ1-1; D is possibly TRBD1 (5 bases). The germline V gene encodes CDR1 MGHDK and CDR2 SYGVNS. The CDR3 covers 15 residues. V was shortened by 4 bases and J by 4 bases, with 16 bases between the two germline ends. In DNA, the CDR3 is TGTGCCAGCAGTGGGGGGGGAGGAGGAGGCACTGAAGCTTTCTTT. As protein: CASSGGGGGGTEAFF.

A few counts support this clonotype. The rearrangement joins TRBV27 to TRBJ1-1, with TRBD1 matching over 9 bases. Losses at the gene ends were 4 bases for V and 5 bases for J; bases not matched to a gene: 11. CDR1 is MNHEY, CDR2 SMNVEV, per germline (reference sequence). This CDR3 has 16 amino acids. For the CDR3, the DNA is TGTGCCAGCAGTTCGATACCGGGACAGGGAGTAACTGAAGCTTTCTTT. Translating gives CASSSIPGQGVTEAFF.

This clonotype was seen ten or more times. This chain links TRBV7-9 with TRBJ1-5, with D unresolved. The CDR3 is made up of 15 amino acids. CDR1 SEHNR and CDR2 FQNEAQ come from the germline V gene (reference sequence). V was shortened by 1 base and J by 4 bases, with 11 bases between the two germline ends. The CDR3 protein is CASSLGEGGNQPQHF. The CDR3 nucleotides are TGTGCCAGCAGCTTAGGGGAGGGTGGGAATCAGCCCCAGCATTTT.

At least ten counts were recorded for this clonotype. Written as DNA, the CDR3 is TGTGCCAGCAGCTGGAGGGCGGGGGGCGGCGAGCAGTACTTC. Translating gives CASSWRAGGGEQYF. This rearrangement joins TRBV7-9 to TRBJ2-7, with 8 bases lining up with TRBD2. This CDR3 comprises 14 residues. The germline gives CDR1 SEHNR, CDR2 FQNEAQ (reference sequence). V gave up 4 bases and J gave up 6 bases; unmatched junction bases: 8.

This clonotype was seen only a few times. The CDR3 reads CASSQPGRHNYGYTF. The CDR3 bases are TGTGCCAGCAGCCAACCGGGACGACATAACTATGGCTACACCTTC. The chain joins TRBV5-5 to TRBJ1-2; TRBD1 might be the D (5 bases). This CDR3 is built from 15 residues. Between the trimmed V and J ends, which lost 4 bases and 1 base, there was a span of 14 bases. The germline V gene has CDR1 SGHKS and CDR2 YYEKEE (reference sequence).

The rearrangement links TRBV6-5 to TRBJ2-7, with D perhaps matching TRBD1 (5 bases). Germline V gene data show CDR1 as MNHEY and CDR2 as SVGAGI. This CDR3 has 13 amino acids. Trimming left V 7 bases short and J 4 bases short, with 14 bases between. The CDR3 reads CASTLTKGYEQYF. The CDR3 nucleotides are TGTGCCAGCACTCTAACTAAGGGGTACGAGCAGTACTTC.

The chain uses TRBV14 and TRBJ2-1, with D perhaps given as TRBD1 or TRBD2 (5 bases each). V lost 3 bases to trimming and J lost 12 bases, with 15 bases between them. The CDR3 has 13 amino acids. Germline lookup yields CDR1 SGHDN and CDR2 FVKESK. The chain's CDR3 is CASSQARGGRQFF. Written as DNA, the CDR3 is TGTGCCAGCAGCCAGGCTCGGGGCGGCCGGCAGTTCTTC.

This sequence joins TRBV15 and TRBJ2-7, with TRBD2 identical over 8 bases. The CDR3 extends over 13 amino acids. Trimming took 5 bases from V and 7 from J; bases not matched to a gene: 7. Germline V gene sequence: CDR1 LNHNV, CDR2 YYDKDF (reference sequence). CDR3 residues: CATSPGRAGEQYF. DNA of the CDR3: TGTGCCACCAGCCCCGGGAGGGCAGGGGAGCAGTACTTC.

Details on this clonotype: No conserved phenylalanine or tryptophan is present at the end of the CDR3, so a read error is the likely explanation. The J gene is TRBJ1-2, the V gene TRBV27; D is possibly TRBD1 (6 bases). Per the germline V gene, CDR1 is MNHEY and CDR2 is SMNVEV (reference sequence). The CDR3 is 13 residues long. The V and J ends lost 6 bases and 3 bases respectively, with 11 bases between them. In DNA, the CDR3 is TGTGCCAGCAGAAAAAGACAGGACTATGGCTACACCTTA. It translates to CASRKRQDYGYTL.

V usage is TRBV9 and J usage is TRBJ2-3; the match to TRBD2 covers 12 bases. Losses at the gene ends were 1 base for V and 3 bases for J; bases not matched to a gene: 12. Germline V gives CDR1 SGDLS, CDR2 YYNGEE. This CDR3 is 19 amino acids long. CDR3: CASSVSPSGRAGRTDTQYF. DNA for the CDR3: TGTGCCAGCAGCGTATCCCCTAGCGGGAGGGCCGGGAGGACAGATACGCAGTATTTT.

This clonotype was counted between two and nine times. The chain is built from TRBV6-6 and TRBJ1-4; a weak D match, TRBD1 (5 bases). The V end lost 3 bases, the J end lost 7 bases, and 15 bases lay between the germline ends. The CDR3 runs 15 residues. The germline V gene encodes CDR1 MNHNY and CDR2 SVGAGI (reference sequence). CDR3 nucleotides: TGTGCCAGCAGTTATTCGGGGGGAGGCGGTGAAAAACTGTTTTTT. It yields the protein CASSYSGGGGEKLFF.

The V and J genes are TRBV29-1 and TRBJ2-7; tentative D call: TRBD1 (5 bases). V lost 4 bases and J lost 1, with 14 bases in between. There are 14 residues in the CDR3. Germline CDR1 SQVTM, CDR2 ANQGSEA. In nucleotides, the CDR3 is TGCAGCGTTGTGGACACCGGGTCTTCCTACGAGCAGTACTTC. Translated: CSVVDTGSSYEQYF.

The chain carries TRBV20-1 and TRBJ2-7; 8 positions match TRBD2. Germline V gene sequence: CDR1 DFQATT, CDR2 SNEGSKA (reference sequence). V gave up 7 bases and J gave up 6 bases; unmatched junction bases: 8. The CDR3 extends over 12 amino acids. The CDR3 nucleotides read TGCAGTGTGGAAGTAGCGGGACGCGAGCAGTACTTC. It specifies CSVEVAGREQYF.

This clonotype was counted a few times. One end of the junction does not line up with germline, which may come from a read error. J is TRBJ2-1 and V is TRBV6-6; 7 bases are a match to TRBD2. Germline loops: CDR1 MNHNY, CDR2 SVGAGI (reference sequence). This CDR3 contains 12 residues. The CDR3 loop reads CAGSEGGYEQFF. The CDR3 nucleotides read TGTGCCGGCAGTGAGGGAGGGTATGAGCAGTTCTTC.

This clonotype was found many times. The chain has TRBV18 and TRBJ1-2, with D perhaps matching TRBD1 (5 bases). CDR1 and CDR2 from the germline V gene are KGHSH and LQKENI. CDR3 length: 14 amino acids. V was trimmed by 1 base and J by 4 bases, leaving 10 bases between them. This chain's CDR3 is CASSPRREIYGYTF. As DNA, the CDR3 is TGTGCCAGCTCACCACGCAGGGAGATCTATGGCTACACCTTC.

Many counts were recorded for this clonotype. The chain joins TRBV4-1 to TRBJ2-1; no firm D call. Trimming stripped 1 base from V and 3 bases from J, with 22 bases between. CDR1 MGHRA and CDR2 YSYEKL come from the germline V gene. The CDR3 spans 19 residues. The CDR3 protein is CASSQGNRRSLSHYNEQFF. CDR3 nucleotides: TGCGCCAGCAGCCAAGGGAATAGACGTAGTTTGTCCCACTACAATGAGCAGTTCTTC.

The chain joins TRBV9 to TRBJ1-1; no reliable D call. This CDR3 is 14 amino acids long. The ends were cut back, 0 bases at V and 5 bases at J, with 11 bases in the middle. The germline V gene encodes CDR1 SGDLS and CDR2 YYNGEE. The CDR3 reads CASSVAQPGTEAFF. CDR3 coding DNA: TGTGCCAGCAGCGTAGCACAGCCAGGTACTGAAGCTTTCTTT.

This clonotype was recorded at least ten times. The CDR3 bases are TGTGCCAGTAGTACAGGGGGGAGGAGGGACACCGGGGAGCTGTTTTTT. Its protein product is CASSTGGRRDTGELFF. The chain is built from TRBV19 and TRBJ2-2; TRBD1 might be the D (7 bases). Per germline, CDR1 LNHDA and CDR2 SQIVND (reference sequence). CDR3 length: 16 amino acids. Deletions cut 4 bases from V and 3 bases from J, with 15 bases between.

This clonotype showed up many times. CDR3 in amino acids: CASSEIQGLMDEQYF. The CDR3 coding sequence is TGTGCCAGCAGCGAGATCCAGGGGCTTATGGACGAGCAGTACTTC. The gene calls are TRBV11-2 and TRBJ2-7; D might be TRBD1 (6 bases). Germline V gene lookup returns CDR1 SGHAT and CDR2 FQNNGV. The CDR3 consists of 15 residues. Trimming took off 5 bases at V and 5 bases at J, with 19 bases between the two ends.

Details on this clonotype: A much larger clone differs by one base, so this may be a read error. The chain employs TRBV6-1 and TRBJ1-4; D uncertain. The CDR3 spans 16 residues. Germline CDR1 MNHNS, CDR2 SASEGT. Written as DNA, the CDR3 is TGTGCCAGCGGAAGGATACCTTTCTCAACTAATGAAAAACTGTCTTTT. It translates to CASGRIPFSTNEKLSF.

This clonotype has a handful of counts. The chain joins TRBV19 to TRBJ1-4; possibly TRBD1 for D (5 bases). The germline V gene encodes CDR1 LNHDA and CDR2 SQIVND (reference sequence). CDR3 length: 14 amino acids. Trimming left V 7 bases short and J 8 bases short, with 17 bases between. This CDR3 reads CASKAGAWKEKLFF. CDR3 in DNA: TGTGCCAGTAAAGCCGGGGCCTGGAAGGAAAAACTGTTTTTT.